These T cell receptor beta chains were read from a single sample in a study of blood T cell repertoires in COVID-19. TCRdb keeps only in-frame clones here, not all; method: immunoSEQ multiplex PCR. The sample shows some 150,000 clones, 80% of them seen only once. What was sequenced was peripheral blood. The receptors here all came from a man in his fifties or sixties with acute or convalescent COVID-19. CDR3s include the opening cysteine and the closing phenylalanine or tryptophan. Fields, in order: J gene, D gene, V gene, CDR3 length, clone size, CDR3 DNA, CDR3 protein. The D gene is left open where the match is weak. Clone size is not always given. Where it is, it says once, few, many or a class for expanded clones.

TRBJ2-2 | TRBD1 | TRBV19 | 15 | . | TGTGCCAGTAGTATGGGACAGGGGTTCACCGGGGAGCTGTTTTTT | CASSMGQGFTGELFF
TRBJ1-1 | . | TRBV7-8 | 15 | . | TGTGCCAGCAGCTTCGGGCAGGGGTTGAACACTGAAGCTTTCTTT | CASSFGQGLNTEAFF
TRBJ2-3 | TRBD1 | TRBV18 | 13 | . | TGTGCCAGCGCGGGACAGGGGAGGGATACGCAGTATTTT | CASAGQGRDTQYF
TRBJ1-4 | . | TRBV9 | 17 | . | TGTGCCAGCAGCGCCAGAGGTGTACAGGGCGTTAATGAAAAACTGTTTTTT | CASSARGVQGVNEKLFF
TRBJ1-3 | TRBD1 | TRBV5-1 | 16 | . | TGCGCCAGCAGCTCGAAGGGGACAGGGACTGGAAACACCATATATTTT | CASSSKGTGTGNTIYF
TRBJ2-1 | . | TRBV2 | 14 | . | TGTGCCAGCAGTCCCCAGGGGCGGGGGAATGAGCAGTTCTTC | CASSPQGRGNEQFF
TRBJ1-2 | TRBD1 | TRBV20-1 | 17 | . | TGCAGTGCTAGTGGGACCGGGACAGGACGCTCTGCCTATGGCTACACCTTC | CSASGTGTGRSAYGYTF
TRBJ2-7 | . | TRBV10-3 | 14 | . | TGTGCCACGGGGTTCGCAGTTGGCCCATACGAGCAGTACTTC | CATGFAVGPYEQYF
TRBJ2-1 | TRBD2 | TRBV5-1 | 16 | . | TGCGCCAGCAGCTTGGCCAAGACTAGCGGAGGCGATGAGCAGTTCTTC | CASSLAKTSGGDEQFF
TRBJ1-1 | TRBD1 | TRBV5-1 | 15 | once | TGCGCCAGCAGCTATAATACAGGGGGCGAGGCTGAAGCTTTCTTT | CASSYNTGGEAEAFF
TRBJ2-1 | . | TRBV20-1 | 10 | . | TGCAGTGCCCCACGCGGAAGAGAGTTCTTC | CSAPRGREFF
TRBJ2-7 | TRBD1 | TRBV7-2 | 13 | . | TGTGCCAGCAGCTTAAGACAGGGAAGCGAGCAGTACTTC | CASSLRQGSEQYF
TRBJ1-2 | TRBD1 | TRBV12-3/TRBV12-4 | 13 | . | TGTGCCAGCAGTCCCTCGACAGGGGCTGGCTACACCTTC | CASSPSTGAGYTF
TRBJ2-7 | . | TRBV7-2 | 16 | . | TGTGCCAGCAGCTTGGGTTGGGGCGACTTTCCCTACGAGCAGTACTTC | CASSLGWGDFPYEQYF
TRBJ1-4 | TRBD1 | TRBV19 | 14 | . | TGTGCCAGTAGGGGACAGAGACTAAATGAAAAACTGTTTTTT | CASRGQRLNEKLFF
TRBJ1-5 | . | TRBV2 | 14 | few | TGTGCCAGCAGTGAGGGGTCAGGGCTCCAGCCCCAGCATTTT | CASSEGSGLQPQHF
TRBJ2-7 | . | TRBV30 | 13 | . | TGTGCCTGGAGTGTAGGCCGGGGCTACGAGCAGTACTTC | CAWSVGRGYEQYF
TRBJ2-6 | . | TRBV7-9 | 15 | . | TGTGCCAGCAGCTCACCAGGGGTTGGGGCCAACGTCCTGACTTTC | CASSSPGVGANVLTF
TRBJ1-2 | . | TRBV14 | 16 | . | TGTGCCAGCAGCCCACTGACATCCCCGTGGGCTTATGGCTACACCTTC | CASSPLTSPWAYGYTF
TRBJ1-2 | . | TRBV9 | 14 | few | TGTGCCAGCAGCCCTGGCCAGGGAAGCTATGGCTACACCTTC | CASSPGQGSYGYTF
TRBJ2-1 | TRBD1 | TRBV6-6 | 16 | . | TGTGCCAGCAGACTGGGTGGACAGGGGGCCTACAATGAGCAGTTCTTC | CASRLGGQGAYNEQFF
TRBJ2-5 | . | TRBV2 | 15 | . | TGTGCCAGCAGTGAAGCGGGGACTGGCCAAGAGACCCAGTACTTC | CASSEAGTGQETQYF
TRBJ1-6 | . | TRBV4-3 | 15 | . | TGCGCCAGCAGCCAAGTTCAAGGAGGGGCCTCACCCCTCCACTTT | CASSQVQGGASPLHF
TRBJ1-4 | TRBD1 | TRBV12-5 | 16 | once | TGTGCTAGTGGTTTGCAACAGGGACAGGGGGCGGGAAAACTGTTTTTT | CASGLQQGQGAGKLFF
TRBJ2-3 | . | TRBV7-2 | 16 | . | TGTGCCAGCAGCTTAGCGGGGGGGCTACGCACAGATACGCAGTATTTT | CASSLAGGLRTDTQYF
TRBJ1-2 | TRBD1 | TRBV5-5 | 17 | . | TGTGCCAGCAGCTTGATTTGGGCAGGGGGCCTGGACTATGGCTACACCTTC | CASSLIWAGGLDYGYTF
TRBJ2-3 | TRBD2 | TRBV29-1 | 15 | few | TGCAGCGGGGCCGCTAGCGGGAGGCGCCCAGATACGCAGTATTTT | CSGAASGRRPDTQYF
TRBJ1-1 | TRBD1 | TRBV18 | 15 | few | TGTGCCAGCTCACCAAGACAGGGGGGGAACGCTGAAGCTTTCTTT | CASSPRQGGNAEAFF
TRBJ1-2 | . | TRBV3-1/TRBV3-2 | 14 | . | TGTGCCAGCAGCCCCTCGGGAACTAACTATGGCTACACCTTC | CASSPSGTNYGYTF
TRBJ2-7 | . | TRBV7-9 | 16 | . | TGTGCCAGCAGTTACGCCGGGACTCCGGGCTCCTACGAGCAGTACTTC | CASSYAGTPGSYEQYF
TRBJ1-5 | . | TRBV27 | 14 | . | TGTGCCAGCAGTGGGGGCCTTAGCAATCAGCCCCAGCATTTT | CASSGGLSNQPQHF
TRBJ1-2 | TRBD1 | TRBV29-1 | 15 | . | TGCAGCGTTGAAGACCGGACAGGGGGTGAATATGGCTACACCTTC | CSVEDRTGGEYGYTF
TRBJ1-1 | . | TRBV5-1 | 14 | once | TGCGCCAGCAGCGCCCTTCAGGGGAACACTGAAGCTTTCTTT | CASSALQGNTEAFF
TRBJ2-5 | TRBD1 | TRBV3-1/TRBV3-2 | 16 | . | TGTGCCAGCAGCCAAGCCGGGACAGGGGGCGCGGAGACCCAGTACTTC | CASSQAGTGGAETQYF
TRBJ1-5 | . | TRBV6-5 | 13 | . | TGTGCCAGCAGGCAGGGGCTCAATCAGCCCCAGCATTTT | CASRQGLNQPQHF
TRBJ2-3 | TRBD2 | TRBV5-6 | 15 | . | TGTGCCAGCAGCCCCCGGCGGGGGATGGCAGATACGCAGTATTTT | CASSPRRGMADTQYF
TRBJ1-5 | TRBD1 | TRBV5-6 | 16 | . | TGTGCCAGCAGGCTCTTCGGGACAGGGGACAATCAGCCCCAGCATTTT | CASRLFGTGDNQPQHF
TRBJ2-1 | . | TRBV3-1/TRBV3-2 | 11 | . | TGTGCCAGCAGTCTCATAGATGAGCAGTTCTTC | CASSLIDEQFF
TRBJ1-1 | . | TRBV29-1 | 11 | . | TGCAGCGTGGGGGCTATGTCTGAAGCTTTCTTT | CSVGAMSEAFF
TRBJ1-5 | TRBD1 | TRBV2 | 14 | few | TGTGCCAGCAGGCAGGGACAGTATAATCAGCCCCAGCATTTT | CASRQGQYNQPQHF
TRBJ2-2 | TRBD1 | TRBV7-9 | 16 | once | TGTGCCAGCAGCCCTTGGGACAGCTTGAACACCGGGGAGCTGTTTTTT | CASSPWDSLNTGELFF
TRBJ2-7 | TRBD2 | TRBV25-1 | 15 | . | TGTGCCAGCAGCGCCGCTAGCGGGAGGGCCGGCGAGCAGTACTTC | CASSAASGRAGEQYF
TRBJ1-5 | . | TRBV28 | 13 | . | TGTGCCAGCAGCAGTCCGAACAATCAGCCCCAGCATTTT | CASSSPNNQPQHF
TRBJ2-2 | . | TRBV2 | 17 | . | TGTGCCAGCAGTGCTCCGAGGAGGGGGCCGGTTACCGGGGAGCTGTTTTTT | CASSAPRRGPVTGELFF
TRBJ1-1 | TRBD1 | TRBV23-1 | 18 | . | TGCGCCAGCAGTCAATTCGGGACCGGGACAGGGGAGACCACTGAAGCTTTCTTT | CASSQFGTGTGETTEAFF
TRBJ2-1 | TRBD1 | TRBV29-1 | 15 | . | TGCAGCGTCCGGGGACAGCTGAGCTCCTACAATGAGCAGTTCTTC | CSVRGQLSSYNEQFF
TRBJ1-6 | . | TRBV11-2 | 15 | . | TGTGCCAGCAGCTTTTCCCCGGGGTTTAATTCACCCCTCCACTTT | CASSFSPGFNSPLHF
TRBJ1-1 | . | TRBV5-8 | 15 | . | TGTGCCAGCAGTTTTACAGGGTTGATGAACACTGAAGCTTTCTTT | CASSFTGLMNTEAFF
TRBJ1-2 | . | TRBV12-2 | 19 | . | TGTGCAAGTCGCTTAGCGAAATCAGGACAGGGGAGTTCTAACTATGGCTACACCTTC | CASRLAKSGQGSSNYGYTF